This T cell receptor (beta chain) was documented in a study of T cell repertoires in cytomegalovirus infection. Whole-study context: Evidence of both CMV infection and a matching HLA type came from public TCR beta signatures.

General observations from the study: HLA-C-restricted TCR beta clonotypes specific for CMV led the ex vivo response. Cumulated frequencies of public TCR beta families served to identify carriers of CMV plus the relevant HLA.

The germline gives CDR1 SGHRS, CDR2 YFSETQ. CDR3 length: 14 amino acids. Between the trimmed V and J ends, which lost 4 bases and 4 bases, there was a span of 14 bases. A single record per CDR3 protein comes from TCRdb applying MiXCR to the reads. The top ten clones hold around 12% of a sample with fewer than 350,000 distinct CDR3 sequences, roughly 15% of them seen once. There are a few counts of this clonotype. The antigen is undetermined. The chain has TRBV5-1 and TRBJ1-1; tentatively, D is TRBD1 (6 bases). Sequenced material: PBMCs. The source is a human donor in good health (CMV status not recorded). Some clones in this sample may be carry-over from other donors' samples. The CDR3 is CASSPSDSITEAFF. The CDR3 DNA sequence: TGCGCCAGCAGCCCGTCGGACAGCATCACTGAAGCTTTCTTT.